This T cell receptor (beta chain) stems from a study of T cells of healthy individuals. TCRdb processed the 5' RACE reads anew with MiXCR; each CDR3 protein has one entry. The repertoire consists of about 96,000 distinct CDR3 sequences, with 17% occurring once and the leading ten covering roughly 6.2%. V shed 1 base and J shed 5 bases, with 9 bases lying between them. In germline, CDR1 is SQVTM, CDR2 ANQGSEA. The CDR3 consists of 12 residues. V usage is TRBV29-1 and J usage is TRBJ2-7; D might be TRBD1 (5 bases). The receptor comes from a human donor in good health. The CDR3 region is CSVEVLTDEQYF. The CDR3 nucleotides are TGCAGCGTTGAAGTGTTGACAGACGAGCAGTACTTC.